Reported below is one T cell receptor beta chain. The target antigen is unknown. The junction and the germline gene differ at one end; a read error may be behind it. Time point of the sample: persistent/refractory GD, antithyroid drugs over 5 years with positive TRAb. PBMCs were the source of the RNA used for TCR sequencing. This sample stems from a study of regulatory T cells in long-lasting Graves disease. Study-wide findings and caveats: More public clonotypes were shared by persistent patients (around 3,000) than by new patients (about 970). The study found lower TCR diversity in persistent Graves' patients than in newly diagnosed ones.

iRepertoire HTBI primers and Arm-PCR of CDR3 regions built TCR beta libraries. Original processing notes: In the combined samples, under 80 TRBV and fewer than 15 TRBJ segments were identified. MiXCR was run by TCRdb on the multiplex PCR reads, yielding one entry per CDR3 protein. These V and J calls derive from TCRdb rather than the authors' analysis. The top ten hold approximately 15% of the sample, which has 350,000 to 500,000 distinct CDR3 sequences, around 20% seen once. The clonotype comes from a female donor with Graves disease. This specimen consisted of peripheral blood mononuclear cells (PBMCs), obtained when the disease was refractory, from a patient treated with antithyroid drugs.

Here the CDR3 DNA reads TGTGCCGGTAGCCCCCTCGGGGAGGGCGATCAGCCCCAGCATTTT. Its translation: CAGSPLGEGDQPQHF. This chain connects TRBV19 to TRBJ1-5, with D unclear. CDR3 length equals 15 residues. The germline V gene encodes CDR1 LNHDA and CDR2 SQIVND (reference sequence).